This T cell receptor beta chain was sequenced in a study of cytomegalovirus exposure and HLA in healthy donors (dated by TCRdb to the late 2010s). Some background on the complete study: In an earlier analysis of some 550 of the donors, around 300 Gb of sequence data and 117 million unique TCR beta sequences from about 190 million T cells were reported. Among the roughly 400 genotyped donors, around 81% belonged to the genetic ancestry cluster associated with self-reported Caucasian donors. The study used immunosequencing to profile the T cell repertoires of around 600 subjects and linked those repertoires to cytomegalovirus serostatus. The study was designed to test whether signatures of past pathogen exposure could be identified by cataloging public T cell receptors. Rather than using new phenotypic data, the later analysis identified candidate immune exposures from TCR beta sequences and from how often those sequences occurred across donors. Four to six DR-DQ haplotypes were handled as single units for association and clustering, since linkage in the cohort was strong. All discovery cohort repertoires had been generated on a single sequencing platform. Around 320 gigabases of sequencing data and approximately 85 million unique TCR sequences were included in an early release covering about 620 HLA-typed donors. To predict cytomegalovirus infection status, the study combined high-throughput TCR immunosequencing, statistical association of individual TCRs with disease status, and machine learning. Among 398 genotyped donors of the cohort, an average of about 240,000 unique TCR beta nucleotide sequences was sequenced per donor, of which roughly 17% were non-productive. To study patterns of TCR occurrence, a later analysis re-analyzed previously published TCR beta repertoires from 666 donors and added high-resolution HLA genotyping. HLA typing included class I and class II loci at four-digit resolution. In an earlier analysis of 587 of the donors, high-throughput TCR beta sequencing was used to judge whether each TCR beta V gene segment behaved as functional or pseudogenic. A later genetic analysis used genome-wide SNP genotypes for about 65% of the 666 donors, treating that subset as a discovery cohort. Typing coverage varied by locus: roughly 620-630 donors for A, B, C, DRB1 and DQB1; roughly 510 for DQA1; approximately 570 for DPA1; more than 450 for DPB1. A separate validation cohort of over a hundred different subjects was used in addition to the approximately 610-subject first cohort. Donor age, sex, ethnicity and CMV serostatus were compiled together with the repertoire data. Findings and caveats that apply to the study as a whole: When HLA alleles, especially DR and DQ, strongly co-occurred, TCR associations were difficult to assign to individual alleles. Because counts were too low, around 18 rarely observed V segments, including chromosome 9 orphons, were left out of the earlier analysis of a few hundred of the donors. In a later analysis, TCR association rates were found to vary across HLA loci, with the most associated TCRs seen for DRB1 alleles and the fewest for HLA-C alleles. A few of the identified cytomegalovirus-associated TCR beta chains were confirmed in vitro to be specific for cytomegalovirus antigens. It was suggested by the authors that the approach could potentially be generalized to other disease states and immunological phenotypes. Most TCR sequences were seen in very few donors, while some public TCRs were found in many individuals. In a later analysis, HLA-associated TCR beta chains were found to be more clonally expanded and to have lower generation probabilities than equally common non-associated chains. The classifier was reported to diagnose cytomegalovirus status with high specificity and sensitivity in both the original cohort and the validation cohort. The sequencing pipeline was judged likely to have produced a cluster of highly shared sequence variants as a technical artifact. Most CMV-associated TCR beta chains appeared to be HLA-restricted in a later analysis, and the HLA associations seemed to be driven largely by CMV exposure. Specific HLA alleles were associated with 15,000 to 20,000 TCR beta sequences at a false discovery rate of 0.05 in a later analysis. HLA typing was unavailable for some donors at each locus, so association tests used only the typed subset. Linkage disequilibrium might explain the correlated functional status among segregating V segments, but an unknown experimental factor could not be excluded. A further reported finding was that TCR beta sequences accurately predicted the HLA-A and HLA-B alleles for most subjects in the first cohort. In a later genetic analysis, a missense DCLRE1C variant was associated with V-gene and J-gene trimming of TCR beta chains, and the association was replicated in an independent cohort. According to a later genetic analysis, donors in an Asian-associated ancestry cluster had fewer N-insertions in productive TCRs than the approximately 700-donor mean. Roughly uniform sequencing depth across donors was assumed in presence/absence analyses, although this assumption may not hold. A total of around 150 TCR beta chains were listed by the study as associated with cytomegalovirus. For the cohort, immune exposure information was limited to CMV serostatus. According to a later analysis, parvovirus B19, influenza, CMV and Epstein-Barr virus appeared linked to several top co-occurrence clusters. Because the 87-base-pair reads could not distinguish some IMGT-functional V segments, including TRBV6-2 and TRBV6-3, those segments were excluded. Broadly in line with IMGT annotations, most TCR beta V segments showed up in productive rearrangements about 90% or about 30% of the time in an earlier analysis of 450 to 750 of the donors. Only TCR beta chains were sequenced in this cohort, and the absence of alpha or paired-chain data limited detectable features.

V is cut by 0 bases and J by 1 base, and the space between the germline ends is 11 bases. Per the germline V gene, MGHRA is the CDR1 and YSYEKL is the CDR2. The CDR3 measures 16 amino acids from cysteine to phenylalanine. Kept here is only the CDR3 DNA, which spans 48 bases and is read in frame from base 1. As regards this clone: Its binding antigen is unknown. One base away there is no much larger clone; base qualities are not given.

Library method: the immunoSEQ multiplex PCR assay. For the multiplex PCR, a mixture combining 60 forward primers for TCR Vbeta segments and 13 reverse primers for TCR Jbeta segments was used. Amplification of the CDR3 region of rearranged TCR beta genes was performed with a multiplex PCR assay on genomic DNA. Amplified TCR beta libraries were sequenced as 87-base-pair reads on the Illumina HiSeq System. Regarding the original processing steps: In a later analysis, some 80 million unique TCR beta chains were counted across the approximately 640 repertoires, and approximately 9.9 million of these chains were shared by at least two donors. Raw reads were error-corrected and collapsed into unique sequences by a nearest-neighbor algorithm in which closely related sequences were merged to remove PCR and sequencing errors. Alignment of CDR3 sequences to IMGT reference sequences was used to assign V, D and J gene segments. Each retained sequence needed at least a six-nucleotide match to both a V gene segment and a J gene segment. Rearrangements were called productive when the CDR3 lacked stop codons and stayed in frame with V and J; all others were non-productive. Following IMGT convention, CDR3 was defined as the stretch from the second conserved V-encoded cysteine to the conserved J-encoded phenylalanine. In an earlier analysis of around 570 of the donors, sequences lacking an unambiguous match to a single V gene segment were excluded. In an earlier analysis of 450 to 750 of the donors, a V segment was called functional when productive rearrangements were above 56.7%, and segregating when the standard deviation between donors exceeded 5%. A statistical classification framework was developed to diagnose cytomegalovirus status using the catalog of TCR beta chain sequences. In a later analysis, TCR nucleotide sequences were compared against IMGT/GENE-DB human TR gene sequences so that V and J genes could be assigned. In a later analysis, CDR3 sequences and most-parsimonious VDJ recombination scenarios were assigned using the TCRdist pipeline. A later analysis defined each TCR beta chain by its CDR3 amino acid sequence plus V-gene family, and excluded reads lacking a unique V-gene family. In a later analysis, a few hundred highly shared, low-generation-probability nucleotide sequences were removed to address suspected cross-contamination and a sequencing artifact. In a later analysis, a clonal expansion index for each public chain was calculated from normalized within-repertoire ranks of inferred template counts. A later analysis computed generation probabilities with a VDJ recombination model fitted to out-of-frame rearrangements, and checked the results against IGoR. Hypergeometric tests were used in a later analysis to score TCR-TCR, TCR-HLA and TCR-CMV co-occurrence, with a repertoire-size bias correction applied to the TCR pairs. In a later analysis, false discovery rates were estimated by permuting HLA or CMV assignments 20 times. In a later analysis, co-occurring TCRs were grouped with DBSCAN, and TCRdist sequence similarity was added when clustering was performed within HLA-allele-positive subsets. Repertoires with fewer than 30,000 or more than 120,000 public chains were left out of co-occurrence clustering, as were several repertoires with anomalous nucleotide sharing. The source is immuneACCESS, and TCRdb retained only in-frame sequences with V and J called. Part of the clones is not carried over; for the studies checked, unresolved V genes explain less than half of this, and the remainder is unexplained. That table is the source of V, J and clone size, and D and trimming were worked out from the DNA. Counted in this sample were 110,000 to 150,000 clones; approximately 80% of them appeared once. The leading ten clones occupy approximately 1.9% of the sample.

The cohort was made up of 500 to 800 healthy bone marrow donors. At the time of sampling, all cohort members were nominally healthy, though unrecorded immune exposures were likely present. The donor was CMV seronegative and belonged to the group of 352 seronegative cohort members. Each donor provided a peripheral blood sample, and peripheral blood mononuclear cells were used for TCR beta sequencing. The Qiagen DNeasy Blood Extraction Kit was used to extract genomic DNA from the blood cell samples. The chain joins TRBV4-1 to TRBJ2-3; TRBD1 might be the D gene, on 5 matching bases. What was sequenced was PBMCs. The TCR comes from a woman aged 35 to 49 in good health and CMV-seronegative. The DNA is as follows: TGCGCCAGCAGCCAAGATATAGGGGTAGGCACAGATACGCAGTATTTT. It codes for CASSQDIGVGTDTQYF.